This passage covers 28 T cell receptor beta chains from one sample sequenced in a study of OX40 agonist ivuxolimab in advanced cancers. Profiled with immunoSEQ multiplex PCR; TCRdb holds only in-frame clones, not every one. The profile shows 65,000 to 80,000 clones, roughly 80% of them singletons. The specimen comprised CD4+ or CD8+ T cells sorted from blood, sampled in a trial of the OX40 agonist ivuxolimab. These TCRs come from an adult with an advanced solid tumor such as melanoma, head and neck, liver or kidney cancer.

This chain links TRBV2 with TRBJ1-1; 7 bases are shared with TRBD1. This CDR3 has 14 residues. V shed 7 bases and J 4 bases; nucleotides not matched to a gene: 9. Germline V gene data show CDR1 as SNHLY and CDR2 as FYNNEI. DNA for the CDR3: TGTGCCAGCAATCCTATACAGGGGCGCACTGAAGCTTTCTTT. It is translated as CASNPIQGRTEAFF.

CDR3 DNA sequence: TGTGCCAGCAGCTCCGTAACTTCCTACGAGCAGTACTTC. Its translation is CASSSVTSYEQYF. J is TRBJ2-7 and V is TRBV7-2; D gene ambiguous. Germline values: CDR1 SGHTA, CDR2 FQGNSA. Trimming removed 4 bases at V and 1 base at J, with 8 bases between. The CDR3 has 13 amino acids.

The chain has TRBV19 and TRBJ1-2; TRBD1 agrees at 12 bases. V trimming: 5 bases; J trimming: 8 bases; junction bases outside the gene matches: 3. The CDR3 contains 13 residues. Germline CDR1 LNHDA, CDR2 SQIVND (reference sequence). DNA for the CDR3: TGTGCCAGTAGTCCCGGGACAGGGGGCGGCTACACCTTC. Translation gives CASSPGTGGGYTF. Full variable domain (missing parts from reference TRBV19 and TRBJ1-2): DGGITQSPKYLFRKEGQNVTLSCEQNLNHDAMYWYRQDPGQGLRLIYYSQIVNDFQKGDIAEGYSVSREKKESFPLTVTSAQKNPTAFYLCASSPGTGGGYTFGSGTRLTVV.

The rearrangement uses TRBV30 and TRBJ1-3; D is unresolved. Trimming removed 2 bases at V and 2 bases at J, with 7 bases between. The CDR3 spans 13 residues. The V gene's germline CDR1 is GTSNPN and CDR2 SVGIG (reference sequence). The CDR3 is CAWSPPPGNTIYF. The CDR3 DNA sequence: TGTGCCTGGAGTCCCCCTCCTGGAAACACCATATATTTT.

The chain uses TRBV29-1 and TRBJ2-4; the match to TRBD1 covers 7 bases. V lost 6 bases and J lost 8; bases outside the gene matches: 7. The germline CDR1 and CDR2 sequences are SQVTM and ANQGSEA. The CDR3 is made up of 12 amino acids. The CDR3 loop is CSVTTGTDIQYF. CDR3 bases: TGCAGCGTCACAACAGGGACAGACATTCAGTACTTC.

The gene calls are TRBV27 and TRBJ2-7; D ambiguous. The length of the CDR3 is 11 residues. Trimming shortened V by 6 bases and J by 0 bases, and 3 bases separated the two germline ends. The germline gives CDR1 MNHEY, CDR2 SMNVEV (reference sequence). CDR3 sequence: CASRNSYEQYF. The DNA of the CDR3 is TGTGCCAGCAGGAACTCCTACGAGCAGTACTTC.

V gene TRBV10-3 combines with J gene TRBJ2-3, with 8 bases that match TRBD1. The germline CDR1 and CDR2 sequences are ENHRY and SYGVKD. This CDR3 comprises 15 residues. V was clipped by 11 bases and J by 0 bases; unmatched bases: 10. For the CDR3, the DNA is TGTGCCGTGAGCCAGGGGGCTGGGAGCACAGATACGCAGTATTTT. Protein product: CAVSQGAGSTDTQYF.

The gene calls are TRBV28 and TRBJ1-1; no definite D call. The CDR3 totals 15 residues. Trimming pared 1 base from V and 0 bases from J, leaving 9 bases between. Germline CDR1 and CDR2: MDHEN and SYDVKM. The CDR3 coding sequence is TGTGCCAGCAGTTTATCTCCGGATATGAACACTGAAGCTTTCTTT. It is translated as CASSLSPDMNTEAFF.

A single count supports this clone. The chain employs TRBV18 and TRBJ2-2; D ambiguous. CDR3 size: 16 residues. CDR1 and CDR2 from the germline V gene are KGHSH and LQKENI. V was cut by 3 bases and J by 1 base, with 12 bases left in between. The CDR3 region is CASSPLSSLNTGELFF. The CDR3 DNA reads TGTGCCAGCTCACCCCTGAGTAGCCTGAACACCGGGGAGCTGTTTTTT.

As for this clone: The junction shows a germline mismatch at one end, possibly a read error. The chain joins TRBV6-1 to TRBJ2-7; D may be TRBD1 (6 bases). Germline V gene lookup returns CDR1 MNHNS and CDR2 SASEGT. The CDR3 is 16 amino acids. CDR3 nucleotide sequence: TGTGCCAGCAGCGAAGCAGGGGTCGGGTCCATGTACGAGCAGTACTTC. Residues: CASSEAGVGSMYEQYF.

V and J are TRBV7-9 and TRBJ1-3; 10 bases are a match to TRBD1. The germline CDR1 and CDR2 sequences are SEHNR and FQNEAQ (reference sequence). The V and J ends lost 5 bases and 4 bases, in that order; junction bases with no gene match: 8. The CDR3 is 16 amino acids. The CDR3 spells CASSEDRGHRGNTIYF. CDR3 nucleotides: TGTGCCAGCAGCGAAGACAGGGGGCATCGCGGAAACACCATATATTTT. The full variable domain, in which reference TRBV7-9 and TRBJ1-3 provide the parts outside the CDR3, is DTGVSQNPRHKITKRGQNVTFRCDPISEHNRLYWYRQTLGQGPEFLTYFQNEAQLEKSRLLSDRFSAERPKGSFSTLEIQRTEQGDSAMYLCASSEDRGHRGNTIYFGEGSWLTVV.

Written as DNA, the CDR3 is TGTGCCAGCAGCCTCGTAGAAGAAGCTTTCTTT. Its translation: CASSLVEEAFF. The V call is TRBV7-9, the J call TRBJ1-1; D is ambiguous. CDR1 SEHNR and CDR2 FQNEAQ come from the germline V gene (reference sequence). The V end was cut by 5 bases, the J end by 8 bases, with 9 bases between. CDR3 length: 11 residues.

This rearrangement joins TRBV19 to TRBJ2-1; D remains unclear. Per the germline V gene, CDR1 is LNHDA and CDR2 is SQIVND (reference sequence). Between the trimmed V and J ends, which lost 3 bases and 9 bases, there was a span of 12 bases. This CDR3 region has 13 residues. The CDR3 is CASSMGQWGEQFF. In nucleotides, the CDR3 is TGTGCCAGTAGTATGGGTCAGTGGGGTGAGCAGTTCTTC.

This clone was seen only a few times. The chain has TRBV5-4 and TRBJ2-7, with D possibly matching TRBD1 (5 bases). Germline loops: CDR1 SGHNT, CDR2 YYREEE (reference sequence). The ends were cut back, 2 bases at V and 3 bases at J, with 9 bases in the middle. There are 13 residues in the CDR3. The CDR3 DNA reads TGTGCCAGCAGCTTTCAGGGTGACTACGAGCAGTACGTC. This translates into CASSFQGDYEQYV.

This clone was observed a few times. This sequence joins TRBV30 and TRBJ1-6; the D gene is possibly TRBD1 (5 bases). V gave up 0 bases and J gave up 7 bases, with 10 bases separating them. The CDR3 length is 14 residues. Germline assignment: CDR1 GTSNPN and CDR2 SVGIG (reference sequence). The CDR3 DNA is TGTGCCTGGAGTGTACCGGGGACGAATTCACCCCTCCACTTT. It encodes CAWSVPGTNSPLHF.

The rearrangement joins TRBV6-5 to TRBJ1-2; D is perhaps TRBD1 (5 bases). Trimming took 5 bases from V and 8 from J, leaving 15 bases between them. The CDR3 sequence is 13 residues long. Germline assignment: CDR1 MNHEY and CDR2 SVGAGI. The CDR3 sequence: CASSPTRGGGYTF. CDR3 sequence (DNA): TGTGCCAGCAGTCCTACGAGGGGCGGAGGCTACACCTTC.

This chain links TRBV28 with TRBJ2-3; D unclear. The ends were cut back, 6 bases at V and 0 bases at J, with 7 bases in the middle. The CDR3 runs to 13 residues. Germline V lookup: CDR1 MDHEN, CDR2 SYDVKM. CDR3 DNA: TGTGCCAGCAGCTCCCCTAGCACAGATACGCAGTATTTT. Its protein product is CASSSPSTDTQYF.

This clone was counted ten times or more. The chain combines TRBV27 with TRBJ1-1; D is uncertain. CDR1 and CDR2 (germline): MNHEY, SMNVEV (reference sequence). V shed 1 base and J shed 0 bases, with 9 bases lying between them. The CDR3 runs to 15 residues. CDR3 in amino acids: CASSLYPALNTEAFF. Here the CDR3 DNA reads TGTGCCAGCAGTTTATACCCCGCCCTGAACACTGAAGCTTTCTTT.

This clone has a single count. The chain uses TRBV10-3 and TRBJ2-7; TRBD2 agrees at 7 bases. CDR1 is ENHRY and CDR2 is SYGVKD in the germline V gene. V shed 4 bases and J 3 bases; nucleotides not matched to a gene: 9. The CDR3 has 15 residues. The CDR3 nucleotides are TGTGCCATCAGTGGGTCAGCGGGAAAGGACTACGAGCAGTACTTC. Its protein product is CAISGSAGKDYEQYF.

The chain recombines TRBV23-1 with TRBJ2-7; no clear D gene. TRBV23-1 qualifies as an ORF whose function is uncertain. V shed 3 bases and J shed 7 bases, with 16 bases lying between them. The CDR3 consists of 14 residues. CDR3: CASSHSGSLGEQYV. Written as DNA, the CDR3 is TGCGCCAGCAGTCACTCTGGCAGTCTCGGAGAGCAGTACGTC.

This chain uses TRBV2 with TRBJ1-2; D perhaps matches TRBD1 (5 bases). Trimming took 0 bases from V and 8 from J, leaving 19 bases between them. This CDR3 is built from 16 residues. CDR1 is SNHLY and CDR2 is FYNNEI in the germline V gene. Here the CDR3 reads CASSEATGGYGGGYTF. The CDR3 DNA is TGTGCCAGCAGTGAAGCTACAGGCGGATATGGCGGCGGCTACACCTTC.

This sequence joins TRBV14 and TRBJ2-3; 8 bases are shared with TRBD1. This CDR3 has 16 amino acids. Germline CDR1 is SGHDN and CDR2 is FVKESK. The junction had 11 bases not matched to a gene; V was cut back by 5 bases and J by 4 bases. The CDR3 DNA sequence: TGTGCCAGCAGCTCACCGACCTACAGGGGGGCAGATACGCAGTATTTT. Translation: CASSSPTYRGADTQYF. Full variable domain (missing parts from reference TRBV14 and TRBJ2-3): EAGVTQFPSHSVIEKGQTVTLRCDPISGHDNLYWYRRVMGKEIKFLLHFVKESKQDESGMPNNRFLAERTGGTYSTLKVQPAELEDSGVYFCASSSPTYRGADTQYFGPGTRLTVL.

This clone was observed a single time. The chain uses TRBV9 and TRBJ2-3; D call uncertain. In germline, CDR1 is SGDLS, CDR2 YYNGEE. This CDR3 is 15 amino acids long. V dropped 1 base and J dropped 8 bases, with 17 bases sitting between them. DNA for the CDR3: TGTGCCAGCAGCGTAAGTCCCGATCCGGGTGGTACGCAGTATTTT. Protein sequence: CASSVSPDPGGTQYF.

Within the sample, this clone is medium-sized. The V call is TRBV4-2, the J call TRBJ1-5, with unresolved D. The CDR3 totals 17 residues. V dropped 0 bases and J dropped 0 bases, with 12 bases sitting between them. Germline V CDR1 and CDR2: LGHNA, YNFKEQ. DNA of the CDR3: TGTGCCAGCAGCCAAGATCGGGCAGAGTATAGCAATCAGCCCCAGCATTTT. Encoded protein: CASSQDRAEYSNQPQHF.

The chain is built from TRBV7-2 and TRBJ1-1, with 7 bases matching TRBD1. In germline, CDR1 is SGHTA, CDR2 FQGNSA. This CDR3 has 14 amino acids. V shed 5 bases and J 5 bases; nucleotides not matched to a gene: 8. CDR3 DNA sequence: TGTGCCAGCAGCGTCAGACAGGGAGGGACTGAAGCTTTCTTT. It is translated as CASSVRQGGTEAFF. The whole variable domain, filled in from reference TRBV7-2 and TRBJ1-1, reads GAGVSQSPSNKVTEKGKDVELRCDPISGHTALYWYRQSLGQGLEFLIYFQGNSAPDKSGLPSDRFSAERTGGSVSTLTIQRTQQEDSAVYLCASSVRQGGTEAFFGQGTRLTVV.

The J gene is TRBJ1-2, the V gene TRBV6-6; TRBD1 might be the D (5 bases). The CDR3 is made up of 15 amino acids. Trimming left V 7 bases short and J 7 bases short, with 22 bases between. Germline V gives CDR1 MNHNY, CDR2 SVGAGI (reference sequence). The DNA for the CDR3 is TGTGCCAGCATGAGGGGCGGTATGCAGTTGAGTGGCTACACCTTC. Its protein product is CASMRGGMQLSGYTF.

This clone was seen a handful of times. The CDR3 sequence: CASSPQQGATYEQYV. CDR3 DNA sequence: TGTGCCAGCAGTCCCCAGCAGGGCGCAACCTACGAGCAGTACGTC. The V and J genes are TRBV6-1 and TRBJ2-7, with D tentatively TRBD1 (5 bases). The CDR3 totals 15 residues. Trimming stripped 5 bases from V and 2 bases from J, with 16 bases between. CDR1 and CDR2 from the germline V gene are MNHNS and SASEGT.

This clone was seen a few times. The gene calls are TRBV5-1 and TRBJ1-2; D perhaps matches TRBD1 (6 bases). CDR1 and CDR2 from the germline V gene are SGHRS and YFSETQ. The CDR3 is 15 residues long. Trimming shortened V by 0 bases and J by 6 bases, and 15 bases separated the two germline ends. CDR3 loop: CASSLVPGVSDGYTF. The CDR3, as DNA: TGCGCCAGCAGCTTGGTCCCAGGGGTAAGCGATGGCTACACCTTC.